This is a list of T cell receptor beta chains from one sample in a study of CD8 T cells in Susac syndrome. MiXCR was run by TCRdb on the immunoSEQ multiplex PCR reads, yielding one entry per CDR3 protein. Among roughly 150,000 distinct CDR3 sequences listed, approximately 95% were seen once. Sequences were obtained from CD4+ T cells from PBMCs. These receptors originate from a human donor with Susac syndrome. CDR3s include the opening cysteine and the closing phenylalanine or tryptophan. A D gene is named only where the DNA matches it firmly. Some rows have no size entry. The others give once, few or many, or a class for an expanded clone.

clone_size j_call v_call d_call cdr3_nt cdr3_aa
NA TRBJ2-4 TRBV2 NA TGTGCCAGCGGTATTCGTGGGATTCTAAACATTCAGTACTTC CASGIRGILNIQYF
NA TRBJ2-7 TRBV27 NA TGTGCCAGCAGTTCTGGACTGGACGAGCAGTACTTC CASSSGLDEQYF
NA TRBJ2-7 TRBV4-2 TRBD2 TGTGCCAGCAGCCAAGATCAAGCGGGGGGGCGGGACGAGCAGTACTTC CASSQDQAGGRDEQYF
NA TRBJ1-5 TRBV20-1 NA TGCAGTGCTAGGGTCGCCGCTAATCAGCCCCAGCATTTT CSARVAANQPQHF
NA TRBJ2-5 TRBV28 NA TGTGCCAGCACCCATAGCGGACGGGCAAACCAAGAGACCCAGTACTTC CASTHSGRANQETQYF
NA TRBJ2-1 TRBV4-1 NA TGCGCCAGCAGCCAAGTCGGGAACTCCTACAATGAGCAGTTCTTC CASSQVGNSYNEQFF
NA TRBJ1-1 TRBV20-1 NA TGCAGCCTGGGACCAAAGAGGTTGAACACTGAAGCTTTCTTT CSLGPKRLNTEAFF
NA TRBJ2-3 TRBV20-1 NA TGCAGCCCCACCGACCCGGATACGCAGTATTTT CSPTDPDTQYF
NA TRBJ2-4 TRBV10-3 TRBD1 TGTGCCATCAGTGGGGACAAAGGGGGCAGGGAACAGTACTTC CAISGDKGGREQYF
NA TRBJ2-4 TRBV29-1 NA TGCAGCGTTGACGCGACAACCGGCATTCAGTACTTC CSVDATTGIQYF
NA TRBJ2-7 TRBV29-1 TRBD2 TGCAGCGTCGGGAGTCGCGGGAGGGCCCGAGGCGAGCAGTACTTC CSVGSRGRARGEQYF
NA TRBJ2-3 TRBV7-9 NA TGTGCCAGCAGCTCCGCCGGGACTCACACAGATACGCAGTATTTT CASSSAGTHTDTQYF
NA TRBJ2-7 TRBV12-5 NA TGTGCTAGTGGTTTGGACTGGGGCGAGCAGTACTTC CASGLDWGEQYF
NA TRBJ1-1 TRBV27 TRBD1 TGTGCCAGCAGTCCACCGGGACAGGGGACTGAAGCTTTCTTT CASSPPGQGTEAFF
NA TRBJ2-1 TRBV3-1 TRBD2 TGTGCCAGCAGCCAAGATGGAGGACTAGTAATCAATGAGCAGTTCTTC CASSQDGGLVINEQFF
NA TRBJ2-3 TRBV29-1 TRBD2 TGCAGCGTCTCGACTAGCGGGAGAGGGTTGGGTACGCAGTATTTT CSVSTSGRGLGTQYF
NA TRBJ2-1 TRBV28 NA TGTGCCTCTCGGACCCTAAGGAGGTCCTACAATGAGCAGTTCTTC CASRTLRRSYNEQFF
NA TRBJ2-6 TRBV4-1 NA TGCGCCAGCAGCCAGACGCGAGGGGCCTCTGGGGCCAACGTCCTGACTTTC CASSQTRGASGANVLTF
NA TRBJ2-3 TRBV20-1 NA TGCAGTGCTAGAGAATTGGGCAGGATTGCGACAGATACGCAGTATTTT CSARELGRIATDTQYF
NA TRBJ1-2 TRBV29-1 NA TGCAGCGTTGAGGAGGTGGGCTACACCTTC CSVEEVGYTF
NA TRBJ1-1 TRBV18 NA TGTGCCAGCTCACCACAGGGGAATGAAGCTTTCTTT CASSPQGNEAFF
NA TRBJ1-5 TRBV6-2/TRBV6-3 NA TGTGCCAGCAGCAACCCGGCCGGTAGCAATCAGCCCCAGCATTTT CASSNPAGSNQPQHF
NA TRBJ1-5 TRBV27 TRBD1 TGTGCCAGCGCCGGGACAGGGAGTGGGAGCAATCAGCCCCAGCATTTT CASAGTGSGSNQPQHF
few TRBJ2-7 TRBV2 NA TGTGCCAGCAGTGTCACGGGATTCGAGCAGTACTTC CASSVTGFEQYF
once TRBJ1-2 TRBV7-9 NA TGTGCCACTACAGTGGCACATGGCTACACCTTC CATTVAHGYTF
NA TRBJ2-5 TRBV18 NA TGTGCCAGCTCACCACTGGCCCAAGAGACCCAGTACTTC CASSPLAQETQYF
NA TRBJ2-5 TRBV20-1 TRBD1 TGCAGTGCTAGAGATCAGAGGACAGGGGGCAAGGAGACCCAGTACTTC CSARDQRTGGKETQYF
NA TRBJ2-1 TRBV6-2/TRBV6-3 NA TGTGCCAGCAGTTACCCTCCCAATGAGCAGTTCTTC CASSYPPNEQFF
NA TRBJ1-2 TRBV25-1 TRBD1 TGTGCCAGCAGTGGGGACAGGGTCTATGGCTACACCTTC CASSGDRVYGYTF
NA TRBJ1-6 TRBV10-3 NA TGTGCCATCGGGGATTCACCCCTCCACTTT CAIGDSPLHF
NA TRBJ1-2 TRBV19 NA TGTGCCAGTAGTATAGCCGGGGGACCGCCTTCTGGCTACACCTTC CASSIAGGPPSGYTF
NA TRBJ2-7 TRBV23-1 NA TGCGCCAGCAGTCAATCTCTTCACGAGACCTACGAGCAGTACTTC CASSQSLHETYEQYF
few TRBJ1-1 TRBV2 NA TGTGCCAGCAGTCAAACAGGGCGCGCTGAAGCTTTCTTT CASSQTGRAEAFF
NA TRBJ1-5 TRBV12-3/TRBV12-4 NA TGTGCCAGCAGCCGCTGGCAGAACCTCAATCAGCCCCAGCATTTT CASSRWQNLNQPQHF
NA TRBJ1-2 TRBV7-9 NA TGTGCCAGCAGATCAGTTCGCGGAGGATTGGACTACACCTTC CASRSVRGGLDYTF
NA TRBJ2-7 TRBV18 TRBD2 TGTGCCAGCTCACCAGTTGCGGGAGGGCCGGACTACGAGCAGTACTTC CASSPVAGGPDYEQYF
NA TRBJ1-1 TRBV29-1 TRBD1 TGCAGCGCTGGGACAGTCAACACTGAAGCTTTCTTT CSAGTVNTEAFF